Each of the 16 T cell receptor beta chains below was sequenced from the same sample in a study of CXCR3-negative and CXCR3-positive naive CD8 T cells. The study made its TRB cDNA libraries by 5' RACE, adding UMI labels. TCRdb reprocessed the 5' RACE reads, with one entry per CDR3 protein and no DNA. Its table records 100,000 to 150,000 distinct CDR3 sequences. The specimen was naive CXCR3- CD8+ T cells from blood. Noted subset: CD45RO-CCR7+CD27+CD95- naive CD8+ T cells lacking CXCR3 (TNR3-). All receptors come from a human donor in good health. Some clones in this sample may be carry-over from other donors' samples.

This sequence joins TRBV27 and TRBJ1-1; TCRdb picks TRBD1, but there is no DNA to check that call. CDR1 is MNHEY, CDR2 SMNVEV, per germline (reference sequence). The CDR3 totals 14 residues. CDR3 region: CASSLTGPNTEAFF.

The V call is TRBV29-1, the J call TRBJ2-3; with no DNA, the TCRdb D assignment of TRBD2 cannot be verified. This CDR3 spans 15 amino acids. Per germline, CDR1 SQVTM and CDR2 ANQGSEA. Here the CDR3 reads CSIVPGEKSTDTQYF.

This chain uses TRBV4-3 with TRBJ2-2; checking the TCRdb D call of TRBD1 is not possible without DNA. Per the germline V gene, CDR1 is LGHNA and CDR2 is YSLEER. There are 18 residues in the CDR3. This CDR3 reads CASSQDRGRGRNTGELFF.

The chain has TRBV5-1 and TRBJ2-5; the TCRdb call, TRBD1, lacks DNA for checking. The germline CDR1 and CDR2 sequences are SGHRS and YFSETQ. The CDR3 extends over 14 amino acids. CDR3: CASRLWTDQETQYF.

The chain carries TRBV9 and TRBJ2-1; the TCRdb call, TRBD1, lacks DNA for checking. The CDR3 covers 15 residues. Looked up from germline, CDR1 is SGDLS and CDR2 is YYNGEE. The CDR3 is CASSPQGDGYNEQFF.

V gene TRBV9 combines with J gene TRBJ2-4; TCRdb calls TRBD1, which cannot be checked without DNA. CDR1 is SGDLS, CDR2 YYNGEE, per germline. The CDR3 spans 14 residues. CDR3 residues: CASSVVGTGGIQYF.

V and J are TRBV4-1 and TRBJ2-5. Per the germline V gene, CDR1 is MGHRA and CDR2 is YSYEKL. The CDR3 has 14 residues. CDR3 in amino acids: CASSQGAVQETQYF.

The rearrangement uses TRBV6-2 or TRBV6-3 and TRBJ2-5; TCRdb designates TRBD2, a call that cannot be tested without DNA. The length of the CDR3 is 14 residues. CDR1 MNHEY and CDR2 SVGEGT come from the germline V gene. CDR3: CAISATSPLETQYF.

The chain employs TRBV7-9 and TRBJ1-1; TCRdb's assignment of TRBD1 cannot be checked, as there is no DNA. The CDR3 is made up of 16 amino acids. Germline V gene lookup returns CDR1 SEHNR and CDR2 FQNEAQ (reference sequence). Here the CDR3 reads CASSPGQGPLNTEAFF.

The rearrangement joins TRBV5-1 to TRBJ2-7; the D call from TCRdb, TRBD1, cannot be confirmed without DNA. CDR3 length equals 15 residues. The germline gives CDR1 SGHRS, CDR2 YFSETQ. The CDR3 protein is CATRESSLSVYEQYF.

The genes are TRBV4-3 and TRBJ1-1. Germline V gene lookup returns CDR1 LGHNA and CDR2 YSLEER. The CDR3 totals 16 residues. The CDR3 loop reads CASSQEKEGSWGEAFF.

The rearrangement joins TRBV11-2 to TRBJ2-1; the TCRdb D gene call, TRBD2, has no DNA to confirm it. The length of the CDR3 is 17 residues. Germline V gives CDR1 SGHAT, CDR2 FQNNGV. This CDR3 reads CASSTQGLAASYNEQFF.

The gene calls are TRBV19 and TRBJ2-1; no DNA is available, so the TRBD1 call from TCRdb remains unchecked. Germline V gives CDR1 LNHDA, CDR2 SQIVND (reference sequence). This CDR3 region has 14 residues. CDR3 residues: CASSTITGGNEQFF.

The V and J genes are TRBV13 and TRBJ1-6; TCRdb picks TRBD1, but there is no DNA to check that call. Germline V gene lookup returns CDR1 PRHDT and CDR2 FYEKMQ (reference sequence). There are 16 residues in the CDR3. The CDR3 here is CASSLTGTGVDSPLHF.

The J gene is TRBJ2-5, the V gene TRBV7-9; TCRdb's D gene call, TRBD1, goes unchecked for lack of DNA. The CDR3 is 12 residues long. Germline V gene lookup returns CDR1 SEHNR and CDR2 FQNEAQ (reference sequence). CDR3 region: CASGTGGETQYF.

V is TRBV20-1 and J is TRBJ2-1; there is no DNA to check the TCRdb D call of TRBD2. CDR3 size: 16 residues. CDR1 and CDR2 from the germline V gene are DFQATT and SNEGSKA (reference sequence). The CDR3 loop reads CSARAFPGLAPNEQFF.